Below, 16 T cell receptor beta chains from the same sample are listed, as sequenced in a study of blood T cell repertoires in COVID-19. The protocol was immunoSEQ multiplex PCR, while the TCRdb copy is restricted to in-frame clones and leaves out a portion. The data hold a few hundred thousand clones, with about 90% observed a single time. The material sequenced was peripheral blood. These receptors came from a woman in her thirties with COVID-19, enrolled during active disease.

The chain joins TRBV5-1 to TRBJ2-5; weak D call: TRBD2 (6 bases). Germline CDR1 SGHRS, CDR2 YFSETQ. This CDR3 is 13 amino acids long. Deletions cut 3 bases from V and 9 bases from J, with 15 bases between. CDR3 residues: CASSSRLDSAQYF. The CDR3 nucleotides are TGCGCCAGCAGCTCCAGACTAGATTCGGCCCAGTACTTC.

The chain combines TRBV6-5 with TRBJ1-4; D perhaps matches TRBD1 (5 bases). Trimming removed 6 bases at V and 0 bases at J, with 8 bases between. CDR3 length equals 14 residues. CDR1 is MNHEY and CDR2 is SVGAGI in the germline V gene. CDR3 sequence: CASSPTATNEKLFF. The CDR3 DNA reads as TGTGCCAGCAGCCCGACAGCAACTAATGAAAAACTGTTTTTT.

This chain connects TRBV5-4 to TRBJ2-3, with 10 positions matching TRBD2. Looked up from germline, CDR1 is SGHNT and CDR2 is YYREEE (reference sequence). The junction had 5 bases not matched to a gene; V was cut back by 2 bases and J by 2 bases. The CDR3 has 16 residues. CDR3 residues: CASSFRLAGITDTQYF. As DNA, the CDR3 is TGTGCCAGCAGCTTTCGACTAGCGGGTATCACAGATACGCAGTATTTT. Full variable domain (remainder filled in from reference TRBV5-4 and TRBJ2-3): ETGVTQSPTHLIKTRGQQVTLRCSSQSGHNTVSWYQQALGQGPQFIFQYYREEENGRGNFPPRFSGLQFPNYSSELNVNALELDDSALYLCASSFRLAGITDTQYFGPGTRLTVL.

The chain has TRBV5-1 and TRBJ2-1, with 7 nucleotides matching TRBD1. Trimming at V came to 4 bases and at J to 0 bases, leaving 7 bases not matched to a gene. Germline V gene data show CDR1 as SGHRS and CDR2 as YFSETQ. The CDR3 is 16 residues long. CDR3 protein: CASSLRQGYSYNEQFF. CDR3 in DNA: TGCGCCAGCAGCCTCCGACAGGGCTACTCCTACAATGAGCAGTTCTTC.

This chain connects TRBV19 to TRBJ1-1; 7 positions agree with TRBD1. V trimming: 4 bases; J trimming: 1 base; junction bases outside the gene matches: 12. CDR1 and CDR2 from the germline V gene are LNHDA and SQIVND (reference sequence). CDR3 size: 17 residues. The CDR3: CASSTLRTGVPNTEAFF. CDR3 in DNA: TGTGCCAGTAGTACCCTCCGGACAGGAGTACCGAACACTGAAGCTTTCTTT. Supplemented by reference TRBV19 and TRBJ1-1, the full variable domain reads DGGITQSPKYLFRKEGQNVTLSCEQNLNHDAMYWYRQDPGQGLRLIYYSQIVNDFQKGDIAEGYSVSREKKESFPLTVTSAQKNPTAFYLCASSTLRTGVPNTEAFFGQGTRLTVV.

This clone was observed a single time. The V call is TRBV2, the J call TRBJ1-4; D is ambiguous. In germline, CDR1 is SNHLY, CDR2 FYNNEI. The CDR3 extends over 12 amino acids. The V end lost 8 bases, the J end lost 6 bases, and 10 bases lay between the germline ends. Here the CDR3 DNA reads TGTGCCAGCGCTCAAGAGGATGAAAAACTGTTTTTT. Protein sequence: CASAQEDEKLFF.

The V call is TRBV27, the J call TRBJ1-1, with a weak D call TRBD1 (5 bases). The CDR3 sequence is 13 residues long. The V end was cut by 5 bases, the J end by 5 bases, with 12 bases between. Germline lookup yields CDR1 MNHEY and CDR2 SMNVEV (reference sequence). Written as DNA, the CDR3 is TGTGCCAGCAGTGAGCGGGGGACTACTGAAGCTTTCTTT. Translated, it gives CASSERGTTEAFF.

V is TRBV2 and J is TRBJ2-1, with TRBD2 matching 11 bases. J gave up 8 bases and V 2 bases, and 11 bases lay outside the gene matches. The CDR3 runs to 17 residues. In germline, CDR1 is SNHLY, CDR2 FYNNEI. The CDR3 coding sequence is TGTGCCAGCAGTGAATCCCCTAGCGGGAGGTCCGCCGATGAGCAGTTCTTC. Translated: CASSESPSGRSADEQFF.

This CDR3 is CASSLVDRQEDTQYF. CDR3 DNA sequence: TGTGCCAGCAGCTTGGTGGACAGGCAAGAAGATACGCAGTATTTT. The chain couples TRBV5-4 to TRBJ2-3; 7 nucleotides match TRBD1. After removal of 0 bases from V and 5 bases from J, the junction contained 6 bases not matched to a gene. Germline lookup yields CDR1 SGHNT and CDR2 YYREEE (reference sequence). This CDR3 has 15 amino acids.

This clone came up once. The chain couples TRBV30 to TRBJ2-2, with D maybe TRBD2 (6 bases). The CDR3 has 13 amino acids. V gave up 0 bases and J gave up 12 bases, with 14 bases separating them. Germline-derived CDR1 and CDR2 are GTSNPN and SVGIG (reference sequence). The CDR3 spells CAWSVPPRDQLFF. As DNA, the CDR3 is TGTGCCTGGAGTGTACCGCCGCGGGACCAGCTGTTTTTT.

The genes are TRBV28 and TRBJ1-1; no reliable D call. Germline V gene data show CDR1 as MDHEN and CDR2 as SYDVKM. The CDR3 is 15 amino acids. Trimming took 2 bases from V and 0 from J, leaving 10 bases between them. CDR3 amino acids: CASSLLHLMNTEAFF. In DNA form, the CDR3 reads TGTGCCAGCAGTTTACTTCACTTAATGAACACTGAAGCTTTCTTT.

The rearrangement links TRBV27 to TRBJ2-7; tentatively, D is TRBD2 (5 bases). Germline CDR1 and CDR2: MNHEY and SMNVEV (reference sequence). V was shortened by 6 bases and J by 0 bases, with 12 bases between the two germline ends. The CDR3 totals 14 residues. The CDR3 loop reads CASSKRLSSYEQYF. Here the CDR3 DNA reads TGTGCCAGCAGCAAGCGGCTAAGCTCCTACGAGCAGTACTTC.

The chain recombines TRBV13 with TRBJ2-7; 9 nucleotides match TRBD2. Germline V gene lookup returns CDR1 PRHDT and CDR2 FYEKMQ (reference sequence). V lost 5 bases to trimming and J lost 3 bases; unmatched junction nucleotides: 8. The CDR3 runs 15 residues. The CDR3 bases are TGTGCCAGCAGCCCCACGCGGGAGGGATACTACGAGCAGTACTTC. It specifies CASSPTREGYYEQYF.

This clone was picked up many times. The chain uses TRBV7-2 and TRBJ1-1, with D perhaps TRBD1 (6 bases). The CDR3 totals 14 residues. Trimming stripped 4 bases from V and 5 bases from J, with 14 bases between. The V gene's germline CDR1 is SGHTA and CDR2 FQGNSA. The CDR3 DNA sequence: TGTGCCAGCAGCTGGGCAGGGGCGACGACTGAAGCTTTCTTT. It specifies CASSWAGATTEAFF.

The J gene is TRBJ2-5, the V gene TRBV7-8, with D possibly TRBD2 on 7 matching bases. Trimming took 2 bases from V and 2 from J, leaving 15 bases between them. The CDR3 is 16 amino acids. CDR1 and CDR2 from the germline V gene are SGHVS and FQNEAQ. The CDR3 loop is CASSLRGGARQETQYF. CDR3 DNA: TGTGCCAGCAGCTTAAGAGGGGGGGCACGACAAGAGACCCAGTACTTC.

This chain joins TRBV6-1 and TRBJ2-5; TRBD1 agrees at 7 bases. CDR1 is MNHNS, CDR2 SASEGT, per germline. V gave up 3 bases and J gave up 5 bases; unmatched junction bases: 9. The CDR3 covers 15 residues. The CDR3 DNA reads TGTGCCAGCAGTGATAGGTTAGTGGACAGGGAGACCCAGTACTTC. Translating it yields CASSDRLVDRETQYF.